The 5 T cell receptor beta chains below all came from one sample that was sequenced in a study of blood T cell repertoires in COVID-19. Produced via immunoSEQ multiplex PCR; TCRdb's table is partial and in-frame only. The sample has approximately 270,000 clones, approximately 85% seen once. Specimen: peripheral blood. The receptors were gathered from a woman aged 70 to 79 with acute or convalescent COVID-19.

The CDR3 DNA reads TGTGCCAGCAGCCAAGTCAATCGGGGAAGTACAGATACGCAGTATTTT. Protein: CASSQVNRGSTDTQYF. The chain carries TRBV4-2 and TRBJ2-3; a weak D match, TRBD2 (5 bases). V dropped 1 base and J dropped 3 bases, with 14 bases sitting between them. This CDR3 spans 16 amino acids. CDR1 and CDR2 (germline): LGHNA, YNFKEQ.

The CDR3 loop reads CASRRTGTPEAFF. The CDR3 DNA reads TGTGCCAGCAGACGGACAGGAACACCTGAAGCTTTCTTT. This chain uses TRBV6-4 with TRBJ1-1, with 7 bases matching TRBD1. This CDR3 has 13 residues. The germline V gene has CDR1 MRHNA and CDR2 SNTAGT. Trimming at V came to 6 bases and at J to 6 bases, leaving 7 bases not matched to a gene.

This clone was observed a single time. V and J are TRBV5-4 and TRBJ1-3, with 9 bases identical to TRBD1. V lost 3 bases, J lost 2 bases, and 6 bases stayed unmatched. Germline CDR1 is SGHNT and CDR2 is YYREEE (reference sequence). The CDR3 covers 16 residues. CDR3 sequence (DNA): TGTGCCAGCAGCTCCCGGGACAGGGCACCTGGAAACACCATATATTTT. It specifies CASSSRDRAPGNTIYF.

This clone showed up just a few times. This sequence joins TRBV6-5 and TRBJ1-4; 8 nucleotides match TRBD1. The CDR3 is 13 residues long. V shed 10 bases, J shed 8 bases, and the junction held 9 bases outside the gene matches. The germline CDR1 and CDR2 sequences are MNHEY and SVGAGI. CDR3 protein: CATTDRGGEKLFF. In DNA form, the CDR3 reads TGTGCCACCACAGACAGGGGAGGGGAAAAACTGTTTTTT.

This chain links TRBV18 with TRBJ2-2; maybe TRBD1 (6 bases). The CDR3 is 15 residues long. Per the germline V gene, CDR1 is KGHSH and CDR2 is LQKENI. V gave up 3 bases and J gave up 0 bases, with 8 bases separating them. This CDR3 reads CASSPDRPNTGELFF. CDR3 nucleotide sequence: TGTGCCAGCTCACCGGACAGACCGAACACCGGGGAGCTGTTTTTT.